These 19 T cell receptor beta chains came from one sample sequenced in a study of brain T cells in children with intractable seizures. The table came from immunoSEQ multiplex PCR; TCRdb's copy has only in-frame clones and leaves some out. Among 95,000 to 120,000 clones listed, roughly 92% were seen once. Source: peripheral blood, taken at surgery. The receptors derive from a boy under two years old with hemimegalencephaly and intractable seizures.

The chain joins TRBV21-1 to TRBJ2-7. TRBV21-1 is a pseudogene segment. This CDR3 has 16 amino acids. The CDR3 is CASSRSSEGKDYEQYF. CDR3 DNA: TGTGCCAGCAGCAGAAGTTCGGAAGGGAAGGACTACGAGCAGTACTTC.

This chain joins TRBV5-6 and TRBJ2-2, with D possibly TRBD2 on 6 matching bases. The ends were cut back, 4 bases at V and 7 bases at J, with 17 bases in the middle. The CDR3 has 15 residues. Germline-derived CDR1 and CDR2 are SGHDT and YYEEEE. DNA of the CDR3: TGTGCCAGCAGCCGGGGGACCTCAGTCTTCGGGGAGCTGTTTTTT. Protein: CASSRGTSVFGELFF.

The J gene is TRBJ2-7, the V gene TRBV5-4, with a possible D match to TRBD2 (5 bases). This CDR3 region has 15 residues. Trimming removed 4 bases from V and 2 bases from J, with 16 bases in between. The germline gives CDR1 SGHNT, CDR2 YYREEE (reference sequence). The CDR3 loop is CASSLTSRGPYEQYF. CDR3 coding DNA: TGTGCCAGCAGCCTAACTAGTCGCGGTCCCTACGAGCAGTACTTC.

J is TRBJ1-5 and V is TRBV28; no clear D. The CDR3 has 16 amino acids. Trimming shortened V by 5 bases and J by 0 bases, and 14 bases separated the two germline ends. Germline values: CDR1 MDHEN, CDR2 SYDVKM. CDR3 sequence (DNA): TGTGCCAGCAGTGATGGATTCGGGCGTAGCAATCAGCCCCAGCATTTT. This gives the protein CASSDGFGRSNQPQHF.

This chain uses TRBV5-8 with TRBJ2-1, with 10 bases fitting TRBD1. The V gene end was trimmed by 0 bases and the J gene end by 8 bases; junction bases not matched to a gene: 5. Germline V gene lookup returns CDR1 SGHTS and CDR2 YDEGEE. The CDR3 loop spans 15 amino acids. CDR3 loop: CASSLEGQGYDEQFF. The CDR3 DNA is TGTGCCAGCAGCTTGGAGGGACAGGGGTATGATGAGCAGTTCTTC.

V is TRBV11-3 and J is TRBJ2-1; 9 positions agree with TRBD2. The V gene end was trimmed by 2 bases and the J gene end by 1 base; junction bases not matched to a gene: 6. CDR1 SGHNT and CDR2 YENEEA come from the germline V gene. The CDR3 covers 17 residues. CDR3 protein: CASSLRASGISYNEQFF. The CDR3 DNA sequence: TGTGCCAGCAGCTTAAGGGCTAGCGGGATTTCCTACAATGAGCAGTTCTTC.

The chain is built from TRBV7-6 and TRBJ1-6; 9 bases match TRBD1. The CDR3 extends over 16 amino acids. Germline V gene sequence: CDR1 SGHVS, CDR2 FNYEAQ. The V and J ends lost 2 bases and 9 bases, in that order; junction bases with no gene match: 8. The CDR3 DNA reads TGTGCCAGCAGCTTACAAACGGGACAGGGTTTTTCACCCCTCCACTTT. This codes for CASSLQTGQGFSPLHF.

The chain recombines TRBV7-7 with TRBJ1-1; TRBD1 agrees at 7 bases. The CDR3 has 15 residues. The V and J ends lost 5 bases and 4 bases, in that order; junction bases with no gene match: 10. From germline, CDR1 is SSHAT and CDR2 FNYEAQ (reference sequence). The CDR3 nucleotides are TGTGCCAGCAGCCTAGGGACAGCAGGTCTCACTGAAGCTTTCTTT. Residues: CASSLGTAGLTEAFF. The whole variable domain, remainder taken from reference TRBV7-7 and TRBJ1-1, is GAGVSQSPRYKVTKRGQDVTLRCDPISSHATLYWYQQALGQGPEFLTYFNYEAQPDKSGLPSDRFSAERPEGSISTLTIQRTEQRDSAMYRCASSLGTAGLTEAFFGQGTRLTVV.

The rearrangement joins TRBV12-5 to TRBJ1-3; D is perhaps TRBD1 (5 bases). Per germline, CDR1 LGHNT and CDR2 FRNRAP. This CDR3 has 16 residues. Trimming shortened V by 7 bases and J by 0 bases, and 16 bases separated the two germline ends. The CDR3 sequence: CASAHGTAGSGNTIYF. The CDR3 nucleotides read TGTGCTAGTGCCCACGGGACGGCTGGCTCTGGAAACACCATATATTTT. Looking up the rest from reference TRBV12-5 and TRBJ1-3 gives the full variable domain: DARVTQTPRHKVTEMGQEVTMRCQPILGHNTVFWYRQTMMQGLELLAYFRNRAPLDDSGMPKDRFSAEMPDATLATLKIQPSEPRDSAVYFCASAHGTAGSGNTIYFGEGSWLTVV.

The rearrangement uses TRBV2 and TRBJ2-7; 10 positions match TRBD2. V was clipped by 8 bases and J by 3 bases; unmatched bases: 7. Germline V CDR1 and CDR2: SNHLY, FYNNEI. There are 14 residues in the CDR3. The CDR3 is CASADGLADYEQYF. DNA of the CDR3: TGTGCCAGCGCGGATGGACTAGCGGACTACGAGCAGTACTTC.

The chain has TRBV28 and TRBJ2-7; 9 bases match TRBD1. Losses at the gene ends were 5 bases for V and 3 bases for J; bases not matched to a gene: 8. There are 15 residues in the CDR3. Germline CDR1 reads MDHEN; CDR2 reads SYDVKM. CDR3 residues: CASSDPGQGLYEQYF. CDR3 nucleotides: TGTGCCAGCAGTGACCCGGGACAGGGCCTCTACGAGCAGTACTTC.

The chain carries TRBV19 and TRBJ2-2; D unresolved. The CDR3 has 13 amino acids. V shed 4 bases and J shed 10 bases, with 13 bases lying between them. The germline V gene has CDR1 LNHDA and CDR2 SQIVND (reference sequence). The CDR3: CASSTSLGPELFF. The CDR3 region has the DNA TGTGCCAGTAGTACCAGTCTCGGTCCGGAGCTGTTTTTT.

V and J are TRBV10-3 and TRBJ2-5; TRBD2 matches 15 bases. This CDR3 comprises 18 residues. The junction had 8 bases not matched to a gene; V was cut back by 4 bases and J by 2 bases. In germline, CDR1 is ENHRY, CDR2 SYGVKD. The CDR3 loop reads CAISVMGLAGGIQETQYF. The CDR3 DNA reads as TGTGCCATCAGTGTCATGGGACTAGCGGGAGGCATACAAGAGACCCAGTACTTC.

The genes are TRBV7-2 and TRBJ2-1, with D possibly TRBD2 on 5 matching bases. The CDR3 spans 15 residues. Looked up from germline, CDR1 is SGHTA and CDR2 is FQGNSA. Trimming took 7 bases from V and 4 from J, leaving 17 bases between them. CDR3 bases: TGTGCCAGCACCCCATGGGCGGGCCATTACAATGAGCAGTTCTTC. Protein: CASTPWAGHYNEQFF.

J is TRBJ2-1 and V is TRBV11-2, with D possibly being TRBD2 (6 bases). The CDR3 spans 15 residues. CDR1 is SGHAT and CDR2 is FQNNGV in the germline V gene. The germline V and J ends were trimmed by 1 base and 9 bases, with 16 bases remaining between them. CDR3 DNA: TGTGCCAGCAGCTTAGGGGAGACTAGTTTAGGTGAGCAGTTCTTC. Protein sequence: CASSLGETSLGEQFF.

J is TRBJ2-1 and V is TRBV21-1; whether TRBD1, the table's D call, matches the DNA was not checked. TRBV21-1 is described as a pseudogene. The CDR3 has 16 amino acids. The CDR3 loop reads CASIPHPGQGDNEQFF. CDR3 sequence (DNA): TGTGCCAGCATCCCACATCCGGGACAGGGCGACAATGAGCAGTTCTTC.

The rearrangement uses TRBV5-1 and TRBJ1-6; D unresolved. V was trimmed by 4 bases and J by 7 bases, leaving 15 bases between them. The CDR3 is 15 amino acids. Germline CDR1 reads SGHRS; CDR2 reads YFSETQ. The CDR3 nucleotides are TGCGCCAGCAGCAACCAAGGGAGCGGAAATTCACCCCTCCACTTT. It yields the protein CASSNQGSGNSPLHF. Variable domain in full (rest from reference TRBV5-1 and TRBJ1-6): KAGVTQTPRYLIKTRGQQVTLSCSPISGHRSVSWYQQTPGQGLQFLFEYFSETQRNKGNFPGRFSGRQFSNSRSEMNVSTLELGDSALYLCASSNQGSGNSPLHFGNGTRLTVT.

This chain joins TRBV7-2 and TRBJ2-1, with 7 positions matching TRBD2. The CDR3 loop spans 15 amino acids. After removal of 5 bases from V and 1 base from J, the junction contained 5 bases not matched to a gene. Germline assignment: CDR1 SGHTA and CDR2 FQGNSA. The CDR3 here is CASSRTRDSYNEQFF. CDR3 DNA sequence: TGTGCCAGCAGCCGGACTAGGGATTCCTACAATGAGCAGTTCTTC.

This chain uses TRBV3-1 (or the pseudogene TRBV3-2) with TRBJ2-7, with 13 bases identical to TRBD2. V trimming: 6 bases; J trimming: 5 bases; junction bases outside the gene matches: 10. CDR1 and CDR2 (germline): LGHDT, YNNKEL (reference sequence). The CDR3 has 16 amino acids. The chain's CDR3 is CASRPKGTSGRDEQYF. CDR3 in DNA: TGTGCCAGCAGGCCCAAAGGAACTAGCGGGAGGGACGAGCAGTACTTC.